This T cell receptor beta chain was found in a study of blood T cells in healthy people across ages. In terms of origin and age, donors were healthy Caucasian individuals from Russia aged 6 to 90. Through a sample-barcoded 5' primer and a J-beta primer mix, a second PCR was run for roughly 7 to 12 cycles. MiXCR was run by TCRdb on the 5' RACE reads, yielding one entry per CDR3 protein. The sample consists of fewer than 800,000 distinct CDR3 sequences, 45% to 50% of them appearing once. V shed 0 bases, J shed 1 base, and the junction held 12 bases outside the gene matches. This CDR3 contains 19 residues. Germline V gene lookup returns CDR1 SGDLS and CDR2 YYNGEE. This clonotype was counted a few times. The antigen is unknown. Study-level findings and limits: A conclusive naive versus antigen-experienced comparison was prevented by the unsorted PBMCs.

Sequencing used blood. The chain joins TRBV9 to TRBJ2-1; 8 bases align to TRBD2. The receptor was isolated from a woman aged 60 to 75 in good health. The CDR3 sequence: CASSVGLGSTSGSYNEQFF. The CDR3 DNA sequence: TGTGCCAGCAGCGTAGGTTTAGGGTCCACTAGCGGTTCCTACAATGAGCAGTTCTTC.